A selection of T cell receptor beta chains follows, all from one sample in a study of T cell responses to AZD1222 COVID-19 vaccine. The method was immunoSEQ multiplex PCR; TCRdb's version includes in-frame clones alone and lacks a portion of them. Altogether 90,000 to 150,000 clones are present, more than 85% being singletons, with the ten largest covering roughly 2.3%. The material was peripheral blood, obtained on day 0 of AZD1222 vaccination. The receptor set was obtained from an adult in good health. CDR3s include the opening cysteine and the closing phenylalanine or tryptophan. A D gene is named only where the DNA matches it firmly. Clone size is not always given. Where it is, it says once, few, many or a class for expanded clones.

TGTGCCACCAGCAGAGACCCCGGGACATCCCTCAACTCCTACGAGCAGTACTTC	CATSRDPGTSLNSYEQYF	NA	TRBV15	NA	TRBJ2-7
TGTGCCAGAAGCCCGCCGGGACTAGCGGGCCTGGGGGGAGATACGCAGTATTTT	CARSPPGLAGLGGDTQYF	few	TRBV5-3	TRBD2	TRBJ2-3
TGTGCCAGCAGTGAAGTAGGGACAGGGTCGTCCGTCCTGACTTTC	CASSEVGTGSSVLTF	NA	TRBV2	TRBD1	TRBJ2-6
TGTGCCAGCAGTTACACGCGGGTGAGTGAGCAGTTCTTC	CASSYTRVSEQFF	few	TRBV6-5	NA	TRBJ2-1
TGTGCCAGCAGGGGCGGAAGCTACACCTTC	CASRGGSYTF	NA	TRBV12-3/TRBV12-4	NA	TRBJ1-2
TGTGCCAGTAGTAAGGCCGGTCGGGCAGTCACAGATACGCAGTATTTT	CASSKAGRAVTDTQYF	NA	TRBV19	NA	TRBJ2-3
TGTGCCACCAGCAGAGATCCCGGAACTGGAAACACCATATATTTT	CATSRDPGTGNTIYF	NA	TRBV15	NA	TRBJ1-3
TGTGCCAGTAGTATCTCAGGGCCGCCGAACACCGGGGAGCTGTTTTTT	CASSISGPPNTGELFF	NA	TRBV19	NA	TRBJ2-2
TGTGCCAGCAGCTTAGAGGGCCAGAACACCTTC	CASSLEGQNTF	few	TRBV11-2	NA	TRBJ1-2
TGTGCCAGCAGTTTACGACAGGGTAATAATTCACCCCTCCACTTT	CASSLRQGNNSPLHF	NA	TRBV28	TRBD1	TRBJ1-6
TGTGCCAGCAGTGCTGTCCTGAACACTGAAGCTTTCTTT	CASSAVLNTEAFF	once	TRBV28	NA	TRBJ1-1
TGTGCCAGCAGCTTGGAACTAGCGGAGAGCTCCTACAATGAGCAGTTCTTC	CASSLELAESSYNEQFF	NA	TRBV5-6	TRBD2	TRBJ2-1
TGTGCCAGCAGCCTCAGTACAGCTAACTATGGCTACACCTTC	CASSLSTANYGYTF	NA	TRBV28	NA	TRBJ1-2
TGTGCCAGTAGTGGGTACCGGGACAGGGGTTCCTACGAGCAGTACTTC	CASSGYRDRGSYEQYF	NA	TRBV19	TRBD1	TRBJ2-7
TGCAGTGCCGGGGGATGGAATGAGCAGTTCTTC	CSAGGWNEQFF	NA	TRBV20-1	NA	TRBJ2-1
TGTGCCAGCAGCGTAGCTACAGCGGATACGCAGTATTTT	CASSVATADTQYF	NA	TRBV9	NA	TRBJ2-3
TGTGCCAGCAGCGTTTCCCCATTTCAGGACCCACCCGGCCCTGGAAACACCATATATTTT	CASSVSPFQDPPGPGNTIYF	NA	TRBV9	NA	TRBJ1-3
TGTGCCAGCAGTCCTAACAGGTCCTGGAGCACTGAAGCTTTCTTT	CASSPNRSWSTEAFF	NA	TRBV28	NA	TRBJ1-1
TGTGCCAGCAGTTTACCCCTTCAGGGGAGGAATGAAAAACTGTTTTTT	CASSLPLQGRNEKLFF	NA	TRBV28	NA	TRBJ1-4
TGTGCCAGCCATGGGGGCTCTGGAAACACCATATATTTT	CASHGGSGNTIYF	NA	TRBV28	NA	TRBJ1-3
TGTGCCAGCAGCTCCCTTAGGGGGGTAGGTGGCTACACCTTC	CASSSLRGVGGYTF	NA	TRBV7-2	NA	TRBJ1-2
TGTGCCTGGAGGTTCCCAGGCGGGTATGGCTACACCTTC	CAWRFPGGYGYTF	NA	TRBV30	NA	TRBJ1-2
TGTGCCAGTAGTACCTCCTCCTCTGGAAACACCATATATTTT	CASSTSSSGNTIYF	NA	TRBV19	NA	TRBJ1-3
TGTGCCAGCAGCCCGGGACTAGCGGGATCAATCTCTGGGGCCAACGTCCTGACTTTC	CASSPGLAGSISGANVLTF	few	TRBV7-6	TRBD2	TRBJ2-6
TGTGCCAGCTGTACCCTCAGGGAGAATACGCAGTATTTT	CASCTLRENTQYF	NA	TRBV27	NA	TRBJ2-3
TGTGCCAGTAGTTTGGGGGGACAGTCCTACGAGCAGTACTTC	CASSLGGQSYEQYF	NA	TRBV19	NA	TRBJ2-7
TGTGCCAGCAGTTTTTTACCGGGGGCGGTCACTGAAGCTTTCTTT	CASSFLPGAVTEAFF	NA	TRBV28	NA	TRBJ1-1
TGCGCCAGCAGCTTGGGGCTGAGTAATGAAAAACTGTTTTTT	CASSLGLSNEKLFF	NA	TRBV5-1	NA	TRBJ1-4
TGTGCCAGCAGTTTGGGGCCGCTAGCTTTCTTT	CASSLGPLAFF	NA	TRBV28	NA	TRBJ1-1
TGTGCCAGCTCAGACATGGAGAACACTGAAGCTTTCTTT	CASSDMENTEAFF	NA	TRBV18	NA	TRBJ1-1
TGCGCCAGCAGCCGCGAGACAGGGGTCGATTCACCCCTCCACTTT	CASSRETGVDSPLHF	NA	TRBV5-1	TRBD1	TRBJ1-6
TGTGCCAGCAGCCCGGACGTCTATAATTCACCCCTCCACTTT	CASSPDVYNSPLHF	few	TRBV5-6	NA	TRBJ1-6
TGTGCCAGCAGGGGGGCGCGGGGTATGAACACTGAAGCTTTCTTT	CASRGARGMNTEAFF	once	TRBV25-1	NA	TRBJ1-1
TGCGCCAGCAGCTTGGAGGGGGACCTCGGGGCCCAGCATTTT	CASSLEGDLGAQHF	NA	TRBV5-1	NA	TRBJ1-5
TGTGCCAGCACGCGCAGCAACACCGGGGAGCTGTTTTTT	CASTRSNTGELFF	NA	TRBV7-9	NA	TRBJ2-2
TGTGCCAGCAGTCCCGGGACTAGCGGGACCTACGAGCAGTACTTC	CASSPGTSGTYEQYF	NA	TRBV5-4	TRBD2	TRBJ2-7
TGTGCCAGCAGCTCCTTTACTAGCGGGAGGTACAATGAGCAGTTCTTC	CASSSFTSGRYNEQFF	few	TRBV5-4	TRBD2	TRBJ2-1
TGCAGCGTTGGAGACTCCCCGCGGACTGAAGCTTTCTTT	CSVGDSPRTEAFF	few	TRBV29-1	NA	TRBJ1-1
TGCAGCGTTTTTACGGGTCTCCCCTACGAGCAGTACTTC	CSVFTGLPYEQYF	NA	TRBV29-1	NA	TRBJ2-7
TGTGCCAGCAGCCACCGACAGGGAACGAGCTATGGCTACACCTTC	CASSHRQGTSYGYTF	NA	TRBV3-1/TRBV3-2	TRBD1	TRBJ1-2
TGTGCCAGCAGCTTAGCCTTACTAGGGGAGGGGGAGCAGTTCTTC	CASSLALLGEGEQFF	NA	TRBV7-6	TRBD2	TRBJ2-1
TGTGCCAGCAGTTTAAGAGGGTCTACCTCCTACGAGCAGTACTTC	CASSLRGSTSYEQYF	NA	TRBV27	NA	TRBJ2-7
TGCAGCGTTGAAATGGGGACAGGGGGATCGAGCTACACCTTC	CSVEMGTGGSSYTF	NA	TRBV29-1	TRBD1	TRBJ1-2
TGTGCCAGCAGCCCGGGACTAGCGGCTTACAATGAGCAGTTCTTC	CASSPGLAAYNEQFF	NA	TRBV9	TRBD2	TRBJ2-1
TGTGCCAGTAGTATGTTGGCTGTCTATGGCTACACCTTC	CASSMLAVYGYTF	NA	TRBV19	NA	TRBJ1-2
TGTGCCACCAGCAGAGATACGGGGGCCACTGGAAACACCATATATTTT	CATSRDTGATGNTIYF	NA	TRBV15	NA	TRBJ1-3
TGCGCCAGCAGCCAATTGAGGGGCACTTCAACTAGCACAGATACGCAGTATTTT	CASSQLRGTSTSTDTQYF	NA	TRBV4-1	NA	TRBJ2-3
TGTGCCAGCAGCCCCCGACTGGGCGGCTCCTACAATGAGCAGTTCTTC	CASSPRLGGSYNEQFF	NA	TRBV7-3	NA	TRBJ2-1
TGTGCCAGCAGCTCCCGCGCTCCGGGACAGGGTGCCCCTGAAGCTTTCTTT	CASSSRAPGQGAPEAFF	NA	TRBV9	TRBD1	TRBJ1-1
TGTGCCACCAGTGATGGAACCGGGACTAGAAATGAGCAGTTCTTC	CATSDGTGTRNEQFF	NA	TRBV24-1	TRBD2	TRBJ2-1
TGTGCCTGGAGTGCCGCAACGGCATCAGATACAACTAATGAAAAACTGTTTTTT	CAWSAATASDTTNEKLFF	NA	TRBV30	NA	TRBJ1-4